This TCR beta chain was obtained from a study of cytomegalovirus exposure and HLA in healthy donors. PCR was performed using 60 Vbeta and 13 Jbeta primers. TCRdb's copy holds only in-frame clones and misses some; the assay was immunoSEQ multiplex PCR. Here the sample spans under 150,000 clones, roughly four fifths being singletons. With 3 bases clipped from V and 4 bases from J, the junction kept 11 bases outside the gene matches. Per germline, CDR1 SGHDN and CDR2 FVKESK. The CDR3 extends over 17 amino acids. Sequencing used PBMCs. The chain recombines TRBV14 with TRBJ2-7; 11 nucleotides line up with TRBD1. The TCR comes from a woman aged 50 to 60 in good health and CMV-seronegative. DNA of the CDR3: TGTGCCAGCAGCCAGTATACCGGGACAGGGGGTGGATACGAGCAGTACTTC. Translating it yields CASSQYTGTGGGYEQYF. The full variable domain, with the rest looked up from reference TRBV14 and TRBJ2-7, is EAGVTQFPSHSVIEKGQTVTLRCDPISGHDNLYWYRRVMGKEIKFLLHFVKESKQDESGMPNNRFLAERTGGTYSTLKVQPAELEDSGVYFCASSQYTGTGGGYEQYFGPGTRLTVT.